The subject of this entry is one T cell receptor beta chain. Its antigen is currently unknown. The PCR was carried out with 60 Vbeta primers and 13 Jbeta primers. Here immunoSEQ multiplex PCR was the method, and the copy in TCRdb shows in-frame clones only, minus some. The sample lists approximately 150,000 clones, around 80% occurring once. This specimen belongs to a study of cytomegalovirus exposure and HLA in healthy donors. This CDR3 contains 15 residues. With 7 bases clipped from V and 6 bases from J, the junction kept 14 bases outside the gene matches. The V gene's germline CDR1 is SEHNR and CDR2 FQNEAQ (reference sequence). Whole-study findings and limits: Despite most TCR sequences being rare, some public TCRs occurred in many donors.

The chain couples TRBV7-9 to TRBJ1-1; 7 bases line up with TRBD1. The sequenced sample consisted of PBMCs. The source is a woman aged 35 to 49 in good health and CMV-seropositive. This CDR3 reads CASTSLRGVGAEAFF. The CDR3, as DNA: TGTGCCAGCACGTCTCTCAGGGGGGTAGGCGCTGAAGCTTTCTTT.